This T cell receptor beta chain was identified during a study of cytomegalovirus exposure and HLA in healthy donors. PCR involved 60 Vbeta and 13 Jbeta primers. The repertoire was sequenced with immunoSEQ multiplex PCR; TCRdb's copy has only in-frame clones and lacks some. The data contain some 99,000 clones, 60% to 80% of them singletons. CDR3 length: 13 residues. V lost 8 bases to trimming and J lost 4 bases, with 14 bases between them. Looked up from germline, CDR1 is SEHNR and CDR2 is FQNEAQ (reference sequence). General study findings and limits: Earlier findings revealed that most TCR beta V segments proved productive either about 87% or about 30% of the time.

Remarks on this clone: Its antigen remains unknown. Other DNA sequences in this specimen translate into the identical CDR3.

The V and J genes are TRBV7-9 and TRBJ1-1, with unresolved D. Sequenced input: PBMCs. The source of this sequence is a female donor in good health and CMV-seronegative. The CDR3 loop reads CASAATGSTEAFF. The CDR3 bases are TGTGCCAGCGCGGCGACGGGGAGCACTGAAGCTTTCTTT.